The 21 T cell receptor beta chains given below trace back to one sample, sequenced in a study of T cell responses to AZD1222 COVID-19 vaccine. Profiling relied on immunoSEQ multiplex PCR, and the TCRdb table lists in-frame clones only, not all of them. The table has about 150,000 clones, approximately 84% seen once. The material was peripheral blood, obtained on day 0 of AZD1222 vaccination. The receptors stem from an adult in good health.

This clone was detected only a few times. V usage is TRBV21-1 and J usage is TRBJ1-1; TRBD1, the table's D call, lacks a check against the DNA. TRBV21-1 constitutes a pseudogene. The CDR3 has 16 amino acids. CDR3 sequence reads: CASSKAKGVPYTEAFF. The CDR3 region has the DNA TGTGCCAGCAGCAAAGCGAAAGGGGTACCCTATACTGAAGCTTTCTTT.

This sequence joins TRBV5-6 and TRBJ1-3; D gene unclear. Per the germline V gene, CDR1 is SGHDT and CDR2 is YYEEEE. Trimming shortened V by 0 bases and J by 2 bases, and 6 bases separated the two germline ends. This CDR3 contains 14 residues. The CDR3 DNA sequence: TGTGCCAGCAGCTTGGATAACCCTGGAAACACCATATATTTT. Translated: CASSLDNPGNTIYF.

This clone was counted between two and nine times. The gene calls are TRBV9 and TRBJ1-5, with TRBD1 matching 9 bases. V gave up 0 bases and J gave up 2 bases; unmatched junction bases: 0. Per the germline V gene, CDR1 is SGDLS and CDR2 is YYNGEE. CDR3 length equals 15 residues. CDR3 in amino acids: CASSVGDRGNQPQHF. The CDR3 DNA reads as TGTGCCAGCAGCGTAGGGGACAGGGGCAATCAGCCCCAGCATTTT.

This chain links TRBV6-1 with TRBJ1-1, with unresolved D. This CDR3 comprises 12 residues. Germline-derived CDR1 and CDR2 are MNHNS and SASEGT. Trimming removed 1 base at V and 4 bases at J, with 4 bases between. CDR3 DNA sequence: TGTGCCAGCAGTGAAGTTAGCACTGAAGCTTTCTTT. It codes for CASSEVSTEAFF.

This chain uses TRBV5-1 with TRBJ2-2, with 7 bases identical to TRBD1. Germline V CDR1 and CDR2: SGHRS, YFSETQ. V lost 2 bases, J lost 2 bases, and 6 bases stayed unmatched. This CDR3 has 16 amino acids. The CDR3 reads CASSLPGQINTGELFF. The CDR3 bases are TGCGCCAGCAGCTTACCGGGACAGATAAACACCGGGGAGCTGTTTTTT.

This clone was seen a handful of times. For the CDR3, the DNA is TGTGCCAGCAGTTTATCAACAGGATTTGGGTCAGTAGACAATGAGCAGTTCTTC. Protein: CASSLSTGFGSVDNEQFF. The V call is TRBV28, the J call TRBJ2-1; a possible D gene is TRBD1 (5 bases). The CDR3 is 18 amino acids. CDR1 is MDHEN and CDR2 is SYDVKM in the germline V gene. V lost 1 base to trimming and J lost 5 bases, with 21 bases between them. Using reference TRBV28 and TRBJ2-1 for the parts outside the CDR3, the full variable domain is DVKVTQSSRYLVKRTGEKVFLECVQDMDHENMFWYRQDPGLGLRLIYFSYDVKMKEKGDIPEGYSVSREKKERFSLILESASTNQTSMYLCASSLSTGFGSVDNEQFFGPGTRLTVL.

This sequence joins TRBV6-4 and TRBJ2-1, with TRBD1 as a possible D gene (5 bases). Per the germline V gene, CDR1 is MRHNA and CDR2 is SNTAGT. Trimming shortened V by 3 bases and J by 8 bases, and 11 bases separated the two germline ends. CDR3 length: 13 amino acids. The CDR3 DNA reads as TGTGCCAGCAGTGAACTTAGGGGCTATGAGCAGTTCTTC. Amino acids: CASSELRGYEQFF.

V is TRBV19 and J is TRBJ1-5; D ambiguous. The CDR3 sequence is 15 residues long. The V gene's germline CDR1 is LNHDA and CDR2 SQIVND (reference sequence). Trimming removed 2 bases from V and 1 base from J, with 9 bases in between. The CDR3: CASSISGQSNQPQHF. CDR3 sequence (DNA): TGTGCCAGTAGTATATCCGGGCAGAGCAATCAGCCCCAGCATTTT.

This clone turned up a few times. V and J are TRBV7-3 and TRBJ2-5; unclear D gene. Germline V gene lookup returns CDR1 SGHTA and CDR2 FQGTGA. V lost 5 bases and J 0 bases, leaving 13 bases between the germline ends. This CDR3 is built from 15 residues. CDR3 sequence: CASSLGNSHQETQYF. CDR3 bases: TGTGCCAGCAGCCTGGGGAACAGTCACCAAGAGACCCAGTACTTC.

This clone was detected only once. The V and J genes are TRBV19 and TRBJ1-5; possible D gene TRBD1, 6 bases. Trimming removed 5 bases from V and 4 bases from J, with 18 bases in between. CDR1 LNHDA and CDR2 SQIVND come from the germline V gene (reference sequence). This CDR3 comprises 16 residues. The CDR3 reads CASSPTSNRVNQPQHF. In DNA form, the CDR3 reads TGTGCCAGTAGTCCGACCTCCAACAGGGTTAATCAGCCCCAGCATTTT.

CDR3 bases: TGTGCCAGCAGCAAGTATACAGGGCCTGGCACAGATACGCAGTATTTT. This encodes CASSKYTGPGTDTQYF. The chain recombines TRBV9 with TRBJ2-3, with D perhaps matching TRBD1 (6 bases). V gave up 4 bases and J gave up 1 base, with 16 bases separating them. This CDR3 region has 16 residues. Germline loops: CDR1 SGDLS, CDR2 YYNGEE.

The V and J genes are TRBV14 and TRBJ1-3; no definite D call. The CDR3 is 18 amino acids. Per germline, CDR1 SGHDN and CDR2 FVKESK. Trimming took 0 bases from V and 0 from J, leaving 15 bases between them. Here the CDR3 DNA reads TGTGCCAGCAGCCAAGAGAGAGGGTTTAGCCGCTCTGGAAACACCATATATTTT. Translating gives CASSQERGFSRSGNTIYF.

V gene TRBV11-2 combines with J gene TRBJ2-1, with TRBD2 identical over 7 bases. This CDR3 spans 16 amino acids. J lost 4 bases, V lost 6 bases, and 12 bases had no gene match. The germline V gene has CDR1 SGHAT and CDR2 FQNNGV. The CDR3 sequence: CASSPPGLPEYNEQFF. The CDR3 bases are TGTGCCAGCAGTCCACCGGGACTACCGGAATACAATGAGCAGTTCTTC.

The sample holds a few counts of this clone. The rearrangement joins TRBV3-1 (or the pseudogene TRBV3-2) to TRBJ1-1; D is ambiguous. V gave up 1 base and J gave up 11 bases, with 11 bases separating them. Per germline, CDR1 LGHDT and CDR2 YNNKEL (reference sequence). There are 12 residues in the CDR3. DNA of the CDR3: TGTGCCAGCAGCCAAGTAGATGGTGGGGCTTTCTTT. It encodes CASSQVDGGAFF.

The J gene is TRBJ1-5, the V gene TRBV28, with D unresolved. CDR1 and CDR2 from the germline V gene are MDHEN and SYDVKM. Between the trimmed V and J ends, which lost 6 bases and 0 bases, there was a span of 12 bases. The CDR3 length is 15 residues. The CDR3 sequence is CASRLAGHSNQPQHF. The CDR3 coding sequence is TGTGCCAGCAGACTTGCGGGTCATAGCAATCAGCCCCAGCATTTT. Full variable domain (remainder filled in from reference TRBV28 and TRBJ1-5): DVKVTQSSRYLVKRTGEKVFLECVQDMDHENMFWYRQDPGLGLRLIYFSYDVKMKEKGDIPEGYSVSREKKERFSLILESASTNQTSMYLCASRLAGHSNQPQHFGDGTRLSIL.

The CDR3 region is CASSLSPLGTEAFF. Here the CDR3 DNA reads TGTGCCAGCAGTTTGAGCCCCCTGGGGACTGAAGCTTTCTTT. The chain has TRBV28 and TRBJ1-1; D remains ambiguous. V lost 3 bases and J lost 5, with 13 bases in between. From germline, CDR1 is MDHEN and CDR2 SYDVKM. The CDR3 is made up of 14 amino acids.

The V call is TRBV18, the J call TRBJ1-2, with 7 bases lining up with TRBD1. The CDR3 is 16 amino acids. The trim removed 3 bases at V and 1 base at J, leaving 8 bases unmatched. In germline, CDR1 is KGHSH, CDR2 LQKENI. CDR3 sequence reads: CASSPGGGAFNYGYTF. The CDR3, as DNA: TGTGCCAGCTCACCTGGAGGGGGCGCGTTTAACTATGGCTACACCTTC.

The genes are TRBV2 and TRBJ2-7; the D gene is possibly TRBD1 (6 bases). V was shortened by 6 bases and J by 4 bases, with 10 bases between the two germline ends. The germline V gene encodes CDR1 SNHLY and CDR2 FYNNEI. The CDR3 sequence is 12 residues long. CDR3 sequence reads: CASRSQGYEQYF. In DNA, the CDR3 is TGTGCCAGCAGGTCACAGGGTTACGAGCAGTACTTC.

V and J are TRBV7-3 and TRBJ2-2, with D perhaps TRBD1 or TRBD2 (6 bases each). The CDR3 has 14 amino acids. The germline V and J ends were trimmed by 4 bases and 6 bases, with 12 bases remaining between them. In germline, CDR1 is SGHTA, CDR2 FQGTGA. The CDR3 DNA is TGTGCCAGCAGCTCGGGGGCCACGGCCGGGGAGCTGTTTTTT. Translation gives CASSSGATAGELFF. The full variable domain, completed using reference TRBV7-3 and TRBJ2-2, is GAGVSQTPSNKVTEKGKYVELRCDPISGHTALYWYRQSLGQGPEFLIYFQGTGAADDSGLPNDRFFAVRPEGSVSTLKIQRTERGDSAVYLCASSSGATAGELFFGEGSRLTVL.

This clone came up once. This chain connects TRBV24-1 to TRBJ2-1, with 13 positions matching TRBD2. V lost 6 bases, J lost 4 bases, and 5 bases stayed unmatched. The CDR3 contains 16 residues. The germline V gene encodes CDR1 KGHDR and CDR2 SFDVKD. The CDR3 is CATSQILAGGYNEQFF. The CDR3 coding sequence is TGTGCCACCAGTCAAATACTAGCGGGGGGGTACAATGAGCAGTTCTTC.

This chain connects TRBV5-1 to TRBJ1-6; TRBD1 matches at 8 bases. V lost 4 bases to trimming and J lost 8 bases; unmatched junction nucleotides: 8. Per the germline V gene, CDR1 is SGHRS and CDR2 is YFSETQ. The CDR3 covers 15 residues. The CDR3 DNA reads TGCGCCAGCAGCCCGCGACAGGGGAGGGATTCACCCCTCCACTTT. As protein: CASSPRQGRDSPLHF.